Below are 4 T cell receptor beta chains sequenced from a single sample in a study of response to subunit inactivated influenza vaccine. TCRdb reprocessed the RT-PCR reads via MiXCR and lists one record per CDR3 protein. The sample contains about 500,000 distinct CDR3 sequences, 16% of which appear only once. Material: CD4+ T cells sorted from PBMCs, obtained about 24 months after vaccination. The receptor source for this set is a man aged 50 to 69 who received an inactivated influenza vaccine.

The chain employs TRBV29-1 and TRBJ2-1; a possible D gene is TRBD1 (6 bases). Deletions cut 7 bases from V and 6 bases from J, with 19 bases between. The germline CDR1 and CDR2 sequences are SQVTM and ANQGSEA. The length of the CDR3 is 14 residues. The CDR3 reads CSAKTGADRNEQFF. The DNA for the CDR3 is TGCAGCGCAAAGACAGGAGCTGACCGCAATGAGCAGTTCTTC.

Only a few counts were recorded for this clonotype. V is TRBV29-1 and J is TRBJ1-1, with 8 bases aligning to TRBD1. From germline, CDR1 is SQVTM and CDR2 ANQGSEA. This CDR3 region has 13 residues. Trimming took 6 bases from V and 4 from J; bases not matched to a gene: 7. As DNA, the CDR3 is TGCAGCGTCCGACAGGGGTCGAGCACTGAAGCTTTCTTT. Translation gives CSVRQGSSTEAFF.

This chain connects TRBV7-2 to TRBJ2-5; D is ambiguous. The CDR3 totals 14 residues. In germline, CDR1 is SGHTA, CDR2 FQGNSA. V dropped 3 bases and J dropped 4 bases, with 12 bases sitting between them. The CDR3, as DNA: TGTGCCAGCAGCTTTGGAGAGAGGAGAGAGACCCAGTACTTC. Encoded protein: CASSFGERRETQYF.

The chain has TRBV5-1 and TRBJ1-1; TRBD1 matches at 7 bases. V lost 4 bases to trimming and J lost 2 bases; unmatched junction nucleotides: 5. The CDR3 is 14 amino acids. The V gene's germline CDR1 is SGHRS and CDR2 YFSETQ. The chain's CDR3 is CASSAGTANTEAFF. CDR3 in DNA: TGCGCCAGCAGCGCCGGGACAGCTAACACTGAAGCTTTCTTT.